These T cell receptor beta chains were read from a single sample in a study of shared clonotypes between healthy human individuals. Assay used: immunoSEQ multiplex PCR; TCRdb lists only in-frame clones, some missing. The sample lists 980,000 or so clones, 60% to 85% occurring once. The sample was memory CD4+ T cells sorted from blood. The receptors here all came from a man aged 18-30 years in good health. Each CDR3 is given with its conserved first and last residue. The D gene is left open where the match is weak. A clone size is listed for some rows: how often the clone was seen (once, few, many), or a class if it is expanded.

clone_size	v_call	j_call	d_call	cdr3_aa	cdr3_nt
.	TRBV5-4	TRBJ1-6	TRBD1	CASSSRTGNNSPLHF	TGTGCCAGCAGCTCTAGGACAGGGAATAATTCACCCCTCCACTTT
.	TRBV2	TRBJ2-3	.	CASTGDGTDTQYF	TGTGCCAGCACGGGGGACGGCACAGATACGCAGTATTTT
.	TRBV29-1	TRBJ2-5	.	CSVAGTAQETQYF	TGCAGCGTTGCGGGGACGGCCCAAGAGACCCAGTACTTC
.	TRBV11-3	TRBJ1-1	.	CASSLEGNTEAFF	TGTGCCAGCAGCCTAGAAGGGAACACTGAAGCTTTCTTT
.	TRBV7-3	TRBJ1-6	TRBD1	CASSLRQGTPLHF	TGTGCCAGCAGCCTACGACAGGGTACACCCCTCCACTTT
few	TRBV4-1	TRBJ2-7	.	CASSQSETASSYEQYF	TGCGCCAGCAGCCAGTCAGAGACAGCCTCTTCCTACGAGCAGTACTTC
.	TRBV29-1	TRBJ1-2	TRBD1	CSVEGQGNTNYGYTF	TGCAGCGTTGAGGGACAGGGTAACACTAACTATGGCTACACCTTC
.	TRBV6-5	TRBJ1-1	.	CASSSGHKNTEAFF	TGTGCCAGCAGTTCGGGACACAAGAACACTGAAGCTTTCTTT
.	TRBV5-1	TRBJ2-1	.	CASSEGGRSYNEQFF	TGCGCCAGCAGCGAAGGAGGACGATCCTACAATGAGCAGTTCTTC
.	TRBV18	TRBJ2-1	.	CASSQRVRGNEQFF	TGTGCCAGCTCACAGCGGGTTAGGGGGAATGAGCAGTTCTTC
few	TRBV30	TRBJ1-5	.	CAWSVSGSNQPQHF	TGTGCCTGGAGTGTGTCGGGTAGCAATCAGCCCCAGCATTTT
many	TRBV4-1	TRBJ1-1	.	CASSQDSGTEAFF	TGCGCCAGCAGCCAAGACAGCGGGACTGAAGCTTTCTTT
.	TRBV6-5	TRBJ2-7	.	CASRPGLAELYEQYF	TGTGCCAGCAGACCCGGGTTAGCGGAGCTCTACGAGCAGTACTTC
.	TRBV10-3	TRBJ2-1	.	CAISEIVGQGNEQFF	TGTGCCATCAGTGAGATAGTAGGGCAGGGCAATGAGCAGTTCTTC
.	TRBV9	TRBJ2-5	.	CASSRDGETQYF	TGTGCCAGCTCGAGGGATGGGGAGACCCAGTACTTC